The clone carrying this T cell receptor (beta chain) was seen a single time. Clinical history as reported by participants underpinned cohort assignment. Cohort 3 recovery required two negative PCRs, clearance, or symptom resolution. This sample was taken from a study of blood T cell repertoires in COVID-19. Whole-study context: COVID-19 samples collected from the United States, Italy and Spain covered acute and convalescent phases.

Sequencing used immunoSEQ multiplex PCR; TCRdb keeps in-frame clones, though not all of them. The profile shows some 350,000 clones, more than 85% of them singletons. CDR3 length: 16 amino acids. The V gene end was trimmed by 5 bases and the J gene end by 7 bases; junction bases not matched to a gene: 9. Per the germline V gene, CDR1 is MNHEY and CDR2 is SVGEGT. Specimen: PBMCs or T cells enriched from blood (not recorded which). The receptor was derived from a woman aged 25 to 45 who had recovered from COVID-19. The chain links TRBV6-2 or TRBV6-3 to TRBJ2-1, with 12 bases lining up with TRBD2. CDR3 nucleotide sequence: TGTGCCAGCAGTGACCTACTAGCGGGAGGTCGAAATGAGCAGTTCTTC. This codes for CASSDLLAGGRNEQFF.